The next 2 T cell receptor beta chains were all read from a single sample in a study of long-term antiretroviral therapy in people with HIV. At survey level, the immunoSEQ assay was run in its v3.0 version. Sequencing was performed with immunoSEQ multiplex PCR; in TCRdb, only in-frame clones are kept and a portion is missing. The sample yields approximately 27,000 clones, 75% to 95% seen once. The source was unsorted PBMCs, collected just over 5 years after starting antiretroviral therapy. The receptor source for this set is a woman aged 40 to 55 with HIV.

The chain is built from TRBV6-1 and TRBJ2-3; D tentatively reads TRBD1 or TRBD2 (6 bases each). The germline V gene encodes CDR1 MNHNS and CDR2 SASEGT. V dropped 7 bases and J dropped 6 bases, with 20 bases sitting between them. The CDR3 spans 15 residues. DNA for the CDR3: TGTGCCAGCACCTACTTAGGGGGGCGCGGGGATACGCAGTATTTT. Its protein is CASTYLGGRGDTQYF.

The rearrangement uses TRBV25-1 and TRBJ1-3; D call uncertain. Germline V gene data show CDR1 as MGHDK and CDR2 as SYGVNS. CDR3 size: 13 residues. The ends were cut back, 6 bases at V and 4 bases at J, with 10 bases in the middle. The CDR3 sequence is CASRTTSGNTIYF. In DNA form, the CDR3 reads TGTGCCAGCAGAACGACTTCGGGAAACACCATATATTTT.